One sample yielded the 26 T cell receptor beta chains listed below, sequenced in a study of blood T cell repertoires in COVID-19. Using immunoSEQ multiplex PCR, the repertoire was profiled, and TCRdb retains in-frame clones only, with some absent. Here the sample spans about 220,000 clones, around 90% being singletons. Sequencing was carried out using PBMCs or T cells enriched from blood (not recorded which). The receptor source for this set is a man aged 30 to 39 who had been exposed to COVID-19.

This rearrangement joins TRBV3-1 (or the pseudogene TRBV3-2) to TRBJ1-6; 10 positions agree with TRBD1. Trimming took 1 base from V and 5 from J; bases not matched to a gene: 2. CDR3 length: 16 amino acids. The germline V gene encodes CDR1 LGHDT and CDR2 YNNKEL (reference sequence). The CDR3 loop reads CASSQAGTGDNSPLHF. CDR3 sequence (DNA): TGTGCCAGCAGCCAAGCCGGGACAGGGGATAATTCACCCCTCCACTTT.

Only one count was recorded for this clone. The CDR3 region has the DNA TGCGCCAGCAGCCTCCGAAGGGCGGGGGGAGACATTCAGTACTTC. Its protein is CASSLRRAGGDIQYF. The V gene is TRBV4-3, the J gene TRBJ2-4; 8 bases are a match to TRBD2. Germline assignment: CDR1 LGHNA and CDR2 YSLEER. There are 15 residues in the CDR3. The ends lost 4 bases at V and 8 bases at J; junction bases unmatched: 10.

The chain uses TRBV5-1 and TRBJ2-1, with 9 bases that match TRBD2. V trimming: 5 bases; J trimming: 9 bases; junction bases outside the gene matches: 6. This CDR3 region has 13 residues. Germline V CDR1 and CDR2: SGHRS, YFSETQ. For the CDR3, the DNA is TGCGCCAGCAGTTATAGCGGGGGAGGTGAGCAGTTCTTC. Amino acid sequence: CASSYSGGGEQFF.

V gene TRBV30 combines with J gene TRBJ1-5; D call uncertain. The V end lost 0 bases, the J end lost 6 bases, and 9 bases lay between the germline ends. Germline V gene sequence: CDR1 GTSNPN, CDR2 SVGIG (reference sequence). The CDR3 totals 13 residues. CDR3 nucleotide sequence: TGTGCCTGGAGTGTTGAAAGCGGTCAGCCCCAGCATTTT. This codes for CAWSVESGQPQHF.

V gene TRBV2 combines with J gene TRBJ2-3; TRBD1 aligns across 10 bases. Germline V gene lookup returns CDR1 SNHLY and CDR2 FYNNEI. After removal of 8 bases from V and 6 bases from J, the junction contained 20 bases not matched to a gene. This CDR3 comprises 18 residues. The CDR3 sequence: CASFGQGVTRSVSDTQYF. Here the CDR3 DNA reads TGTGCCAGCTTCGGACAGGGGGTGACTCGGAGCGTTTCGGATACGCAGTATTTT.

The chain employs TRBV9 and TRBJ2-1; TRBD2 might be the D (5 bases). The CDR3 runs to 14 residues. Trimming pared 3 bases from V and 5 bases from J, leaving 12 bases between. Germline assignment: CDR1 SGDLS and CDR2 YYNGEE. CDR3 residues: CASSASWGNNEQFF. Written as DNA, the CDR3 is TGTGCCAGCAGCGCTAGCTGGGGAAACAATGAGCAGTTCTTC.

The chain couples TRBV28 to TRBJ2-3; perhaps TRBD2 as D (5 bases). The CDR3 runs to 14 residues. Germline-derived CDR1 and CDR2 are MDHEN and SYDVKM. Trimming cost V 3 bases and J 6 bases, with 13 bases left between them. CDR3 sequence (DNA): TGTGCCAGCAGTTTTGGGCGGGTAGGGGATACGCAGTATTTT. Encoded protein: CASSFGRVGDTQYF.

This clone was detected once. In DNA, the CDR3 is TGTGCCAGCTCACCACGTGACAGGGCTTTGGGTACTGAAGCTTTCTTT. It encodes CASSPRDRALGTEAFF. This sequence joins TRBV18 and TRBJ1-1; 7 nucleotides match TRBD1. Germline CDR1 is KGHSH and CDR2 is LQKENI. J lost 5 bases, V lost 1 base, and 10 bases had no gene match. The CDR3 contains 16 residues.

The rearrangement links TRBV5-1 to TRBJ2-3, with D maybe TRBD1 (6 bases). The V and J ends lost 1 base and 3 bases respectively, with 18 bases between them. The CDR3 length is 17 residues. Germline lookup yields CDR1 SGHRS and CDR2 YFSETQ. The CDR3 loop is CASSLRAGERGTDTQYF. The CDR3 DNA is TGCGCCAGCAGCTTGAGGGCAGGGGAACGAGGTACAGATACGCAGTATTTT.

J is TRBJ2-7 and V is TRBV10-2; D is possibly TRBD1 (7 bases). Trimming left V 2 bases short and J 1 base short, with 9 bases between. This CDR3 is built from 14 residues. From germline, CDR1 is WSHSY and CDR2 SAAADI. The CDR3 DNA follows: TGCGCCAGCAGTGAGGCGGGACAGTCCTACGAGCAGTACTTC. Translation gives CASSEAGQSYEQYF.

This clone was observed once. The chain has TRBV29-1 and TRBJ1-1; TRBD1 might be the D (6 bases). This CDR3 region has 15 residues. The ends were cut back, 4 bases at V and 0 bases at J, with 15 bases in the middle. Germline V gene lookup returns CDR1 SQVTM and CDR2 ANQGSEA. The CDR3 loop reads CSVVSQGKLNTEAFF. The CDR3 DNA sequence: TGCAGCGTTGTCAGTCAGGGGAAGCTGAACACTGAAGCTTTCTTT.

The genes are TRBV6-5 and TRBJ2-7, with 7 bases aligning to TRBD2. Per the germline V gene, CDR1 is MNHEY and CDR2 is SVGAGI. The CDR3 runs 13 residues. The junction had 6 bases not matched to a gene; V was cut back by 8 bases and J by 2 bases. The CDR3 loop reads CASAPGTTYEQYF. CDR3 nucleotide sequence: TGTGCCAGCGCTCCAGGGACTACCTACGAGCAGTACTTC.

This clone was recorded only once. V and J are TRBV5-1 and TRBJ2-2; 9 bases line up with TRBD1. Trimming at V came to 0 bases and at J to 6 bases, leaving 3 bases not matched to a gene. Per germline, CDR1 SGHRS and CDR2 YFSETQ. The CDR3 has 15 residues. CDR3 sequence reads: CASSLGDREAGELFF. The DNA for the CDR3 is TGCGCCAGCAGCTTGGGGGACAGGGAGGCCGGGGAGCTGTTTTTT.

J is TRBJ1-4 and V is TRBV7-9; 7 bases fit TRBD1. Losses at the gene ends were 2 bases for V and 8 bases for J; bases not matched to a gene: 8. Germline V CDR1 and CDR2: SEHNR, FQNEAQ (reference sequence). CDR3 length equals 15 residues. The CDR3 protein is CASSLSAGGQEKLFF. CDR3 nucleotides: TGTGCCAGCAGCTTATCCGCAGGGGGTCAAGAAAAACTGTTTTTT.

This chain joins TRBV9 and TRBJ2-1; D is possibly TRBD2 (5 bases). Per germline, CDR1 SGDLS and CDR2 YYNGEE. Between the trimmed V and J ends, which lost 8 bases and 7 bases, there was a span of 22 bases. The CDR3 spans 15 residues. The CDR3 sequence: CASDPGSRGWNEQFF. The CDR3 bases are TGTGCCAGTGACCCGGGGTCGAGAGGATGGAATGAGCAGTTCTTC.

The chain recombines TRBV19 with TRBJ1-3, with TRBD1 identical over 7 bases. This CDR3 has 15 residues. In germline, CDR1 is LNHDA, CDR2 SQIVND (reference sequence). Germline trimming cut 4 bases from V and 0 bases from J; bases unmatched to any gene: 3. The CDR3 nucleotides read TGTGCCAGTAGTACGACAGGGTCCTCTGGAAACACCATATATTTT. Protein product: CASSTTGSSGNTIYF.

The chain has TRBV5-8 and TRBJ2-5, with D possibly TRBD1 on 6 matching bases. This CDR3 has 15 residues. The V gene lost 0 bases and the J gene lost 2 bases, with 11 bases spanning the gap. Per germline, CDR1 SGHTS and CDR2 YDEGEE. The CDR3 DNA reads TGTGCCAGCAGCTTGGGGGGGCGAAGACAAGAGACCCAGTACTTC. Protein product: CASSLGGRRQETQYF.

This clone was seen just once. This chain connects TRBV10-3 to TRBJ1-1; 8 bases line up with TRBD1. Germline V gene lookup returns CDR1 ENHRY and CDR2 SYGVKD. The CDR3 covers 13 residues. The V and J ends lost 10 bases and 3 bases, in that order; junction bases with no gene match: 7. The CDR3 is CATSNRGDTEAFF. DNA of the CDR3: TGTGCCACCTCCAACAGGGGGGACACTGAAGCTTTCTTT.

The gene calls are TRBV6-2 or TRBV6-3 and TRBJ2-7; no reliable D call. Germline V gene sequence: CDR1 MNHEY, CDR2 SVGEGT. This CDR3 spans 11 amino acids. Trimming cost V 4 bases and J 6 bases, with 7 bases left between them. The CDR3 region is CASSLWSEQYF. The CDR3 DNA reads as TGTGCCAGCAGTTTATGGAGCGAGCAGTACTTC.

This sequence joins TRBV5-1 and TRBJ1-2; the D gene is possibly TRBD1 (5 bases). Looked up from germline, CDR1 is SGHRS and CDR2 is YFSETQ. The CDR3 has 15 residues. V was shortened by 1 base and J by 5 bases, with 15 bases between the two germline ends. In DNA, the CDR3 is TGCGCCAGCAGCTTGTGGGGAAGGGACTCTTATGGCTACACCTTC. This sequence encodes CASSLWGRDSYGYTF.

This clone was picked up one time. V and J are TRBV9 and TRBJ2-7, with TRBD2 identical over 8 bases. The ends lost 4 bases at V and 0 bases at J; junction bases unmatched: 9. This CDR3 is built from 16 residues. The V gene's germline CDR1 is SGDLS and CDR2 YYNGEE. The CDR3 spells CASSPRGRGDSYEQYF. In nucleotides, the CDR3 is TGTGCCAGCAGCCCGAGAGGGCGGGGGGACTCCTACGAGCAGTACTTC.

Concerning this clone: This specimen includes other DNA sequences encoding the same CDR3. The J gene is TRBJ1-5, the V gene TRBV3-1 (or the pseudogene TRBV3-2), with D perhaps TRBD1 (5 bases). The length of the CDR3 is 16 residues. Trimming shortened V by 1 base and J by 0 bases, and 10 bases separated the two germline ends. The germline CDR1 and CDR2 sequences are LGHDT and YNNKEL (reference sequence). The CDR3 coding sequence is TGTGCCAGCAGCCAAGCCGGGGGGGTTAGCAATCAGCCCCAGCATTTT. It yields the protein CASSQAGGVSNQPQHF.

This chain links TRBV9 with TRBJ2-2; TRBD1 aligns across 10 bases. Per the germline V gene, CDR1 is SGDLS and CDR2 is YYNGEE. CDR3 length: 17 residues. Germline trimming cut 2 bases from V and 4 bases from J; bases unmatched to any gene: 8. The CDR3 region has the DNA TGTGCCAGCAGCGTGCACCGGGACAGGGGTACCACCGGGGAGCTGTTTTTT. It is translated as CASSVHRDRGTTGELFF.

V usage is TRBV12-3 or TRBV12-4 and J usage is TRBJ1-1; D is uncertain. The length of the CDR3 is 13 residues. The V end lost 2 bases, the J end lost 1 base, and 5 bases lay between the germline ends. CDR3 bases: TGTGCCAGCAGTTTACGGTGGAACACTGAAGCTTTCTTT. Its protein is CASSLRWNTEAFF.

The rearrangement joins TRBV15 to TRBJ2-7; D is undetermined. CDR3 length: 15 residues. The V and J ends lost 0 bases and 0 bases respectively, with 9 bases between them. CDR1 and CDR2 from the germline V gene are LNHNV and YYDKDF (reference sequence). As DNA, the CDR3 is TGTGCCACCAGCAGAGATCCGAGGAGCTCCTACGAGCAGTACTTC. Translation: CATSRDPRSSYEQYF.

The rearrangement uses TRBV2 and TRBJ2-6; TRBD2 agrees at 8 bases. In germline, CDR1 is SNHLY, CDR2 FYNNEI. The V and J ends lost 7 bases and 0 bases, in that order; junction bases with no gene match: 14. There are 19 residues in the CDR3. Written as DNA, the CDR3 is TGTGCCAGCAATGTAGGAAATAGCGGGATCGACTCTGGGGCCAACGTCCTGACTTTC. It specifies CASNVGNSGIDSGANVLTF.